The 28 T cell receptor beta chains below all came from one sample that was sequenced in a study of blood T cell repertoires in COVID-19. Libraries were prepared by immunoSEQ multiplex PCR; TCRdb keeps only in-frame clonotypes and omits some of them. The sample holds some 54,000 clones, more than 85% seen once. Material: peripheral blood. The receptors derive from a man aged 60-69 years with acute or convalescent COVID-19.

The chain joins TRBV24-1 to TRBJ2-3; 8 positions match TRBD1. V lost 5 bases, J lost 5 bases, and 5 bases stayed unmatched. CDR3 length: 14 residues. From germline, CDR1 is KGHDR and CDR2 SFDVKD. CDR3 sequence: CATSVTGGRDTQYF. The CDR3 DNA is TGTGCCACCAGTGTAACAGGGGGGCGAGATACGCAGTATTTT.

V is TRBV12-3 or TRBV12-4 and J is TRBJ2-7; perhaps TRBD2 as D (6 bases). This CDR3 is 12 amino acids long. Trimming shortened V by 5 bases and J by 6 bases, and 11 bases separated the two germline ends. CDR3 residues: CASSPPAGEQYF. The CDR3 bases are TGTGCCAGCAGTCCCCCAGCGGGCGAGCAGTACTTC.

This chain links TRBV6-5 with TRBJ1-1; possible D gene TRBD1, 6 bases. CDR1 is MNHEY and CDR2 is SVGAGI in the germline V gene. CDR3 length equals 11 residues. Trimming left V 8 bases short and J 7 bases short, with 11 bases between. The CDR3, as DNA: TGTGCCAGCCGGACAGTCCATGAAGCTTTCTTT. Protein sequence: CASRTVHEAFF.

The V call is TRBV9, the J call TRBJ2-1; TRBD2 might be the D (5 bases). In germline, CDR1 is SGDLS, CDR2 YYNGEE. Trimming stripped 0 bases from V and 5 bases from J, with 12 bases between. The CDR3 runs 15 residues. Here the CDR3 DNA reads TGTGCCAGCAGCGTAGGTGGGAGAGCCCACAATGAGCAGTTCTTC. Translation: CASSVGGRAHNEQFF.

The V and J genes are TRBV5-1 and TRBJ1-1, with D hard to call. Germline V gives CDR1 SGHRS, CDR2 YFSETQ. V lost 1 base to trimming and J lost 0 bases, with 10 bases between them. CDR3 length equals 15 residues. The CDR3: CASSLRAGMNTEAFF. The CDR3 DNA reads TGCGCCAGCAGCTTGAGAGCAGGAATGAACACTGAAGCTTTCTTT.

This clone was seen once. The chain employs TRBV30 and TRBJ1-4; TRBD1 is a possible D gene (5 bases). V was clipped by 7 bases and J by 5 bases, with 17 bases between them. CDR1 and CDR2 from the germline V gene are GTSNPN and SVGIG (reference sequence). This CDR3 contains 14 residues. In nucleotides, the CDR3 is TGTGCCTTCTTTAGACAGCCGCCAAATGAAAAACTGTTTTTT. Its protein is CAFFRQPPNEKLFF.

This chain uses TRBV28 with TRBJ1-2, with TRBD1 identical over 10 bases. CDR1 is MDHEN and CDR2 is SYDVKM in the germline V gene. The CDR3 length is 15 residues. With 5 bases clipped from V and 4 bases from J, the junction kept 7 bases outside the gene matches. The CDR3 DNA is TGTGCCAGCAGTCTCGGGACAGGGGTTCTCTATGGCTACACCTTC. Translated: CASSLGTGVLYGYTF.

The CDR3 is CATSINSRRGLGNTIYF. The CDR3 DNA sequence: TGTGCCACCAGTATCAACTCCCGGAGGGGGCTCGGAAACACCATATATTTT. The chain carries TRBV15 and TRBJ1-3; 7 bases are shared with TRBD1. There are 17 residues in the CDR3. The trim removed 6 bases at V and 4 bases at J, leaving 15 bases unmatched. Germline V gives CDR1 LNHNV, CDR2 YYDKDF (reference sequence).

The V and J genes are TRBV16 and TRBJ2-7; TRBD1 matches at 8 bases. The CDR3 contains 16 residues. Germline loops: CDR1 KGHSY, CDR2 FQNENV. V shed 4 bases, J shed 2 bases, and the junction held 10 bases outside the gene matches. DNA of the CDR3: TGTGCCAGCAGCCCCCGACAGGGGAACGTGGCCTACGAGCAGTACTTC. Amino acids: CASSPRQGNVAYEQYF. The full variable domain, with the rest looked up from reference TRBV16 and TRBJ2-7, is GEEVAQTPKHLVRGEGQKAKLYCAPIKGHSYVFWYQQVLKNEFKFLISFQNENVFDETGMPKERFSAKCLPNSPCSLEIQATKLEDSAVYFCASSPRQGNVAYEQYFGPGTRLTVT.

The rearrangement joins TRBV5-1 to TRBJ1-2; 7 bases fit TRBD1. Germline assignment: CDR1 SGHRS and CDR2 YFSETQ. Germline trimming cut 2 bases from V and 1 base from J; bases unmatched to any gene: 5. This CDR3 is built from 15 residues. CDR3 sequence: CASSFTWDSNYGYTF. The CDR3 DNA reads TGCGCCAGCAGCTTTACCTGGGACAGTAACTATGGCTACACCTTC. Full variable domain (missing parts from reference TRBV5-1 and TRBJ1-2): KAGVTQTPRYLIKTRGQQVTLSCSPISGHRSVSWYQQTPGQGLQFLFEYFSETQRNKGNFPGRFSGRQFSNSRSEMNVSTLELGDSALYLCASSFTWDSNYGYTFGSGTRLTVV.

The chain recombines TRBV6-2 or TRBV6-3 with TRBJ1-2, with D perhaps matching TRBD1 (5 bases). Trimming took 0 bases from V and 4 from J, leaving 15 bases between them. Germline V gene sequence: CDR1 MNHEY, CDR2 SVGEGT. The CDR3 has 16 amino acids. This CDR3 reads CASSYSESTVSYGYTF. CDR3 bases: TGTGCCAGCAGTTACTCGGAATCGACAGTTTCCTATGGCTACACCTTC.

This sequence joins TRBV9 and TRBJ2-1; 8 bases are shared with TRBD1. The CDR3 length is 15 residues. Germline V gene sequence: CDR1 SGDLS, CDR2 YYNGEE. J lost 5 bases, V lost 1 base, and 5 bases had no gene match. The CDR3 bases are TGTGCCAGCAGCGTATCGGGGACAGGCCACAATGAGCAGTTCTTC. The encoded protein is CASSVSGTGHNEQFF. Looking up the rest from reference TRBV9 and TRBJ2-1 gives the full variable domain: DSGVTQTPKHLITATGQRVTLRCSPRSGDLSVYWYQQSLDQGLQFLIQYYNGEERAKGNILERFSAQQFPDLHSELNLSSLELGDSALYFCASSVSGTGHNEQFFGPGTRLTVL.

This chain joins TRBV19 and TRBJ1-2, with a possible D match to TRBD1 (6 bases). From germline, CDR1 is LNHDA and CDR2 SQIVND (reference sequence). Trimming removed 4 bases at V and 0 bases at J, with 9 bases between. The CDR3 extends over 14 amino acids. CDR3 DNA: TGTGCCAGTAGTAGGACAGACGCTAACTATGGCTACACCTTC. This gives the protein CASSRTDANYGYTF.

The chain recombines TRBV30 with TRBJ1-2; TRBD1 matches at 7 bases. In germline, CDR1 is GTSNPN, CDR2 SVGIG (reference sequence). CDR3 length: 12 residues. The V and J ends lost 5 bases and 8 bases, in that order; junction bases with no gene match: 8. CDR3 DNA sequence: TGTGCCTGGCTTAAGGGGGCAAGGGGCTACACCTTC. Amino acids: CAWLKGARGYTF.

The rearrangement joins TRBV7-3 to TRBJ2-1; weak D call: TRBD2 (5 bases). CDR1 and CDR2 from the germline V gene are SGHTA and FQGTGA. The V end was cut by 3 bases, the J end by 9 bases, with 27 bases between. The CDR3 totals 18 residues. CDR3 sequence reads: CASSFRPGFDYPSCEQFF. In DNA, the CDR3 is TGTGCCAGCAGCTTTCGTCCAGGATTCGACTACCCCAGCTGTGAGCAGTTCTTC.

This clone came up once. The V gene is TRBV19, the J gene TRBJ1-5, with D perhaps matching TRBD1 (6 bases). CDR3 length: 14 amino acids. V gave up 6 bases and J gave up 5 bases, with 14 bases separating them. Germline V CDR1 and CDR2: LNHDA, SQIVND (reference sequence). In DNA form, the CDR3 reads TGTGCCAGTAGAAACAGGGCCGGTGATCAGCCCCAGCATTTT. Translation: CASRNRAGDQPQHF. The variable domain in full, completed from reference TRBV19 and TRBJ1-5, reads DGGITQSPKYLFRKEGQNVTLSCEQNLNHDAMYWYRQDPGQGLRLIYYSQIVNDFQKGDIAEGYSVSREKKESFPLTVTSAQKNPTAFYLCASRNRAGDQPQHFGDGTRLSIL.

The chain joins TRBV19 to TRBJ1-6; D ambiguous. CDR1 is LNHDA, CDR2 SQIVND, per germline (reference sequence). CDR3 length: 13 residues. V lost 5 bases and J 7 bases, leaving 9 bases between the germline ends. The CDR3 spells CASSPYENSPLHF. The CDR3, as DNA: TGTGCCAGTAGTCCCTACGAGAATTCACCCCTCCACTTT. Full variable domain (rest looked up from reference TRBV19 and TRBJ1-6): DGGITQSPKYLFRKEGQNVTLSCEQNLNHDAMYWYRQDPGQGLRLIYYSQIVNDFQKGDIAEGYSVSREKKESFPLTVTSAQKNPTAFYLCASSPYENSPLHFGNGTRLTVT.

V gene TRBV11-2 combines with J gene TRBJ2-1; unclear D gene. The V gene lost 0 bases and the J gene lost 4 bases, with 10 bases spanning the gap. The germline V gene has CDR1 SGHAT and CDR2 FQNNGV. The CDR3 extends over 15 amino acids. The CDR3 is CASSLDYNLYNEQFF. Written as DNA, the CDR3 is TGTGCCAGCAGCTTAGATTACAATCTTTACAATGAGCAGTTCTTC. Supplemented by reference TRBV11-2 and TRBJ2-1, the full variable domain reads EAGVAQSPRYKIIEKRQSVAFWCNPISGHATLYWYQQILGQGPKLLIQFQNNGVVDDSQLPKDRFSAERLKGVDSTLKIQPAKLEDSAVYLCASSLDYNLYNEQFFGPGTRLTVL.

The V and J genes are TRBV6-5 and TRBJ2-1, with TRBD2 identical over 8 bases. The CDR3 totals 15 residues. From germline, CDR1 is MNHEY and CDR2 SVGAGI. The V segment lost 5 bases and the J segment 6 bases; nucleotides outside the gene matches: 9. Here the CDR3 reads CASSPPGLAGNEQFF. CDR3 in DNA: TGTGCCAGCAGTCCTCCCGGACTAGCAGGCAATGAGCAGTTCTTC.

The chain combines TRBV7-8 with TRBJ2-3, with TRBD2 matching 7 bases. The germline V gene encodes CDR1 SGHVS and CDR2 FQNEAQ. The length of the CDR3 is 15 residues. V shed 6 bases and J 1 base; nucleotides not matched to a gene: 7. Here the CDR3 reads CASREGLAGTDTQYF. The CDR3 DNA follows: TGTGCCAGCAGGGAGGGGCTAGCGGGCACAGATACGCAGTATTTT.

The V and J genes are TRBV9 and TRBJ1-6, with D unresolved. There are 14 residues in the CDR3. CDR1 SGDLS and CDR2 YYNGEE come from the germline V gene. V was pared by 2 bases and J by 9 bases, with 12 bases between. CDR3 region: CASSVGDNPSPLHF. The CDR3, as DNA: TGTGCCAGCAGCGTCGGCGACAATCCTTCACCCCTCCACTTT.

The CDR3 sequence is CAWRNKGRGISGANVLTF. For the CDR3, the DNA is TGTGCCTGGAGGAACAAGGGACGGGGGATCTCTGGGGCCAACGTCCTGACTTTC. The gene calls are TRBV30 and TRBJ2-6; maybe TRBD2 (6 bases). CDR3 size: 18 residues. Germline lookup yields CDR1 GTSNPN and CDR2 SVGIG (reference sequence). V was shortened by 3 bases and J by 0 bases, with 18 bases between the two germline ends.

V usage is TRBV3-1 (or the pseudogene TRBV3-2) and J usage is TRBJ1-1; possibly TRBD1 for D (6 bases). Germline loops: CDR1 LGHDT, CDR2 YNNKEL (reference sequence). This CDR3 has 12 residues. Trimming stripped 1 base from V and 8 bases from J, with 8 bases between. The CDR3 protein is CASSQAQGEAFF. In DNA form, the CDR3 reads TGTGCCAGCAGCCAAGCTCAGGGGGAAGCTTTCTTT.

The chain carries TRBV2 and TRBJ2-2; D is undetermined. The V end was cut by 5 bases, the J end by 6 bases, with 4 bases between. Looked up from germline, CDR1 is SNHLY and CDR2 is FYNNEI. This CDR3 region has 11 residues. Written as DNA, the CDR3 is TGTGCCAGCAGTTATTCCGGGGAGCTGTTTTTT. Translation: CASSYSGELFF.

This clone was detected a few times. The J gene is TRBJ2-7, the V gene TRBV6-1, with a weak D call TRBD2 (6 bases). This CDR3 comprises 12 residues. CDR1 is MNHNS and CDR2 is SASEGT in the germline V gene. The V gene lost 0 bases and the J gene lost 9 bases, with 9 bases spanning the gap. This CDR3 reads CASSEAEGGQYF. The CDR3 region has the DNA TGTGCCAGCAGTGAAGCGGAGGGAGGGCAGTACTTC.

The chain carries TRBV30 and TRBJ1-6; possibly TRBD1 for D (5 bases). This CDR3 region has 12 residues. V shed 3 bases and J shed 7 bases, with 7 bases lying between them. Germline values: CDR1 GTSNPN, CDR2 SVGIG (reference sequence). The CDR3 region is CAWSGGNSPLHF. CDR3 DNA sequence: TGTGCCTGGAGCGGGGGGAATTCACCCCTCCACTTT.

This chain joins TRBV7-9 and TRBJ2-6; D perhaps matches TRBD2 (6 bases). The CDR3 is 16 residues long. Looked up from germline, CDR1 is SEHNR and CDR2 is FQNEAQ (reference sequence). V lost 5 bases and J lost 0, with 11 bases in between. DNA for the CDR3: TGTGCCAGCAGCCCGGAGGGCAACTCTGGGGCCAACGTCCTGACTTTC. Translating gives CASSPEGNSGANVLTF. Looking up the rest from reference TRBV7-9 and TRBJ2-6 gives the full variable domain: DTGVSQNPRHKITKRGQNVTFRCDPISEHNRLYWYRQTLGQGPEFLTYFQNEAQLEKSRLLSDRFSAERPKGSFSTLEIQRTEQGDSAMYLCASSPEGNSGANVLTFGAGSRLTVL.

The chain carries TRBV19 and TRBJ2-3, with 7 nucleotides matching TRBD1. The junction had 5 bases not matched to a gene; V was cut back by 1 base and J by 4 bases. The CDR3 is 15 amino acids. Germline CDR1 and CDR2: LNHDA and SQIVND (reference sequence). The CDR3 DNA follows: TGTGCCAGTAGTATAGCCACAGGGGCGGCAGATACGCAGTATTTT. Translation gives CASSIATGAADTQYF.